The 32 T cell receptor beta chains in this list originate from one sample, sequenced in a study of chemoradiotherapy in HPV16-positive cancers. Profiling relied on immunoSEQ multiplex PCR, and the TCRdb table lists in-frame clones only, not all of them. Of about 25,000 clones in the sample, around 90% are singletons; the top ten hold 20% to 25%. Sequencing was performed on blood, taken from a patient who underwent chemoradiotherapy. The receptors stem from a human donor with HPV-associated anogenital cancer.

This clone was seen a single time. The chain carries TRBV6-5 and TRBJ1-2; D remains ambiguous. Germline V gene lookup returns CDR1 MNHEY and CDR2 SVGAGI. V lost 6 bases to trimming and J lost 4 bases, with 12 bases between them. The CDR3 covers 13 residues. The CDR3 spells CASRIVGSYGYTF. The DNA for the CDR3 is TGTGCCAGCAGGATAGTAGGATCCTATGGCTACACCTTC.

The rearrangement links TRBV10-3 to TRBJ1-2; the D is unclear. Germline V gives CDR1 ENHRY, CDR2 SYGVKD. The CDR3 runs 13 residues. The V and J ends lost 6 bases and 11 bases respectively, with 19 bases between them. The DNA of the CDR3 is TGTGCCATCAGCCAAGTTCCGGAGATGGGGTACACCTTC. Protein: CAISQVPEMGYTF.

V and J are TRBV9 and TRBJ1-1; D is uncertain. Germline CDR1 reads SGDLS; CDR2 reads YYNGEE. The V gene lost 4 bases and the J gene lost 2 bases, with 9 bases spanning the gap. The CDR3 consists of 13 residues. The CDR3 is CASSPRPNTEAFF. The CDR3 DNA sequence: TGTGCCAGCAGCCCCCGACCAAACACTGAAGCTTTCTTT.

V usage is TRBV7-6 and J usage is TRBJ2-7; 11 bases fit TRBD2. The CDR3 runs 19 residues. The V gene end was trimmed by 0 bases and the J gene end by 3 bases; junction bases not matched to a gene: 13. Per the germline V gene, CDR1 is SGHVS and CDR2 is FNYEAQ. CDR3 residues: CASSLAPSLAGGRYYEQYF. CDR3 DNA: TGTGCCAGCAGCTTAGCACCAAGTCTAGCGGGGGGCCGCTACTACGAGCAGTACTTC.

The chain has TRBV7-9 and TRBJ2-1; 7 bases are a match to TRBD2. Germline assignment: CDR1 SEHNR and CDR2 FQNEAQ (reference sequence). V shed 6 bases, J shed 3 bases, and the junction held 8 bases outside the gene matches. The CDR3 has 15 residues. In DNA, the CDR3 is TGTGCCAGCAGACCCGGGACTACACTCTACAATGAGCAGTTCTTC. Its translation is CASRPGTTLYNEQFF.

The chain is built from TRBV5-6 and TRBJ1-4; 11 positions agree with TRBD1. CDR3 length: 15 amino acids. CDR1 and CDR2 (germline): SGHDT, YYEEEE. V dropped 1 base and J dropped 11; count of bases not matched to a gene: 7. DNA of the CDR3: TGTGCCAGCAGCTTGAACCGGGACAGGGGGAACAAACTGTTTTTT. It codes for CASSLNRDRGNKLFF. The full variable domain, its missing parts supplied by reference TRBV5-6 and TRBJ1-4, is DAGVTQSPTHLIKTRGQQVTLRCSPKSGHDTVSWYQQALGQGPQFIFQYYEEEERQRGNFPDRFSGHQFPNYSSELNVNALLLGDSALYLCASSLNRDRGNKLFFGSGTQLSVL.

This chain links TRBV5-8 with TRBJ1-1; D is ambiguous. V lost 0 bases to trimming and J lost 4 bases, with 7 bases between them. Germline V gene sequence: CDR1 SGHTS, CDR2 YDEGEE. The CDR3 totals 13 residues. DNA of the CDR3: TGTGCCAGCAGCTTGGGCCCGGCCACTGAAGCTTTCTTT. Translating it yields CASSLGPATEAFF.

This chain connects TRBV19 to TRBJ2-1; the D is unclear. Between the trimmed V and J ends, which lost 0 bases and 5 bases, there was a span of 14 bases. Germline V lookup: CDR1 LNHDA, CDR2 SQIVND (reference sequence). This CDR3 contains 16 residues. CDR3 nucleotides: TGTGCCAGTAGTATAGATCATAGACGAAGAGACAATGAGCAGTTCTTC. This translates into CASSIDHRRRDNEQFF.

The chain combines TRBV2 with TRBJ2-1; D is uncertain. V was shortened by 2 bases and J by 9 bases, with 11 bases between the two germline ends. Germline loops: CDR1 SNHLY, CDR2 FYNNEI. This CDR3 spans 13 amino acids. The CDR3 DNA reads as TGTGCCAGCAGTGAATCCGGGTTCGGTGAGCAGTTCTTC. As protein: CASSESGFGEQFF.

This rearrangement joins TRBV6-5 to TRBJ1-5; 7 positions match TRBD1. Germline values: CDR1 MNHEY, CDR2 SVGAGI. The junction had 5 bases not matched to a gene; V was cut back by 6 bases and J by 0 bases. The CDR3 has 15 residues. The DNA of the CDR3 is TGTGCCAGCAGCCGACAGGGAGATAGCAATCAGCCCCAGCATTTT. This gives the protein CASSRQGDSNQPQHF.

This clone is deemed medium-sized. The chain links TRBV2 to TRBJ2-7; D might be TRBD1 (6 bases). The V and J ends lost 5 bases and 3 bases respectively, with 8 bases between them. Germline assignment: CDR1 SNHLY and CDR2 FYNNEI. The CDR3 runs to 12 residues. The CDR3 region is CASSTGNYEQYF. The CDR3 DNA follows: TGTGCCAGCAGTACAGGGAACTACGAGCAGTACTTC.

There are a few counts of this clone. This chain links TRBV9 with TRBJ2-1; D uncertain. The CDR3 is 16 residues long. Germline V gives CDR1 SGDLS, CDR2 YYNGEE. Trimming removed 0 bases from V and 0 bases from J, with 10 bases in between. The CDR3 region is CASSVGAPSSYNEQFF. CDR3 sequence (DNA): TGTGCCAGCAGCGTAGGAGCGCCAAGCTCCTACAATGAGCAGTTCTTC. The full variable domain, in which reference TRBV9 and TRBJ2-1 provide the parts outside the CDR3, is DSGVTQTPKHLITATGQRVTLRCSPRSGDLSVYWYQQSLDQGLQFLIQYYNGEERAKGNILERFSAQQFPDLHSELNLSSLELGDSALYFCASSVGAPSSYNEQFFGPGTRLTVL.

This clone is labeled medium-sized. The chain links TRBV7-6 to TRBJ2-2; unclear D gene. Between the trimmed V and J ends, which lost 2 bases and 0 bases, there was a span of 10 bases. Germline-derived CDR1 and CDR2 are SGHVS and FNYEAQ. This CDR3 has 16 amino acids. CDR3 residues: CASSLSADANTGELFF. The CDR3 DNA reads as TGTGCCAGCAGCTTATCGGCGGACGCGAACACCGGGGAGCTGTTTTTT.

This chain joins TRBV5-1 and TRBJ2-3; 10 bases align to TRBD2. In germline, CDR1 is SGHRS, CDR2 YFSETQ. The CDR3 is made up of 18 amino acids. Losses at the gene ends were 1 base for V and 2 bases for J; bases not matched to a gene: 10. The CDR3 bases are TGCGCCAGCAGCTTGACCCCCGCTAGCGGGAGTTACACAGATACGCAGTATTTT. It codes for CASSLTPASGSYTDTQYF. The full variable domain, rest sourced from reference TRBV5-1 and TRBJ2-3, is KAGVTQTPRYLIKTRGQQVTLSCSPISGHRSVSWYQQTPGQGLQFLFEYFSETQRNKGNFPGRFSGRQFSNSRSEMNVSTLELGDSALYLCASSLTPASGSYTDTQYFGPGTRLTVL.

V gene TRBV9 combines with J gene TRBJ2-5, with 7 bases that match TRBD1. Germline V gives CDR1 SGDLS, CDR2 YYNGEE. Trimming cost V 4 bases and J 3 bases; bases outside gene matches: 9. The CDR3 runs 15 residues. The CDR3 region has the DNA TGTGCCAGCAGCTCGCAAGGACAGGTAAAAGAGACCCAGTACTTC. Translating it yields CASSSQGQVKETQYF.

This chain connects TRBV7-2 to TRBJ2-2; 8 bases are shared with TRBD2. J lost 4 bases, V lost 2 bases, and 6 bases had no gene match. The CDR3 runs 16 residues. Germline lookup yields CDR1 SGHTA and CDR2 FQGNSA. The DNA of the CDR3 is TGTGCCAGCAGCTTATTCAGCGGGAGAGCCACCGGGGAGCTGTTTTTT. Translating it yields CASSLFSGRATGELFF.

The chain joins TRBV10-3 to TRBJ2-2; D is uncertain. The V gene's germline CDR1 is ENHRY and CDR2 SYGVKD. With 10 bases removed from V and 0 bases from J, the gap between germline ends came to 15 bases. The CDR3 totals 15 residues. CDR3 coding DNA: TGTGCCACCCGACGTGGCGAAACGAACACCGGGGAGCTGTTTTTT. Encoded protein: CATRRGETNTGELFF.

The chain uses TRBV29-1 and TRBJ2-7, with TRBD2 matching 7 bases. CDR1 and CDR2 (germline): SQVTM, ANQGSEA. CDR3 length: 12 residues. The CDR3 nucleotides are TGCAGTGCTCGGCGGGAGAACAACGAGCAGTACTTC. Translating it yields CSARRENNEQYF.

V and J are TRBV29-1 and TRBJ1-1, with TRBD1 matching 7 bases. The V gene's germline CDR1 is SQVTM and CDR2 ANQGSEA. The CDR3 loop spans 12 amino acids. Germline trimming cut 5 bases from V and 2 bases from J; bases unmatched to any gene: 2. DNA of the CDR3: TGCAGCGTTCGGGACAGCAACACTGAAGCTTTCTTT. This sequence encodes CSVRDSNTEAFF.

This CDR3 reads CASSPQDSNQPQHF. The CDR3 nucleotides are TGTGCCAGCTCACCACAGGACAGCAATCAGCCCCAGCATTTT. V gene TRBV18 combines with J gene TRBJ1-5; D gene ambiguous. Trimming pared 1 base from V and 1 base from J, leaving 5 bases between. The germline V gene has CDR1 KGHSH and CDR2 LQKENI. The CDR3 is 14 amino acids.

This clone was counted only a few times. J is TRBJ1-5 and V is TRBV28; 7 nucleotides match TRBD1. The germline gives CDR1 MDHEN, CDR2 SYDVKM. J gave up 0 bases and V 5 bases, and 13 bases lay outside the gene matches. This CDR3 region has 18 residues. This CDR3 reads CASSPRGQLTNSNQPQHF. The CDR3 DNA is TGTGCCAGCAGTCCGCGGGGACAGCTTACGAATAGCAATCAGCCCCAGCATTTT.

The genes are TRBV28 and TRBJ2-7, with TRBD1 matching 7 bases. V shed 6 bases and J 2 bases; nucleotides not matched to a gene: 13. The CDR3 contains 16 residues. The germline CDR1 and CDR2 sequences are MDHEN and SYDVKM. The CDR3 sequence: CASSPLGQGVAYEQYF. The DNA of the CDR3 is TGTGCCAGCAGCCCCCTGGGCCAGGGGGTCGCCTACGAGCAGTACTTC. Supplemented by reference TRBV28 and TRBJ2-7, the full variable domain reads DVKVTQSSRYLVKRTGEKVFLECVQDMDHENMFWYRQDPGLGLRLIYFSYDVKMKEKGDIPEGYSVSREKKERFSLILESASTNQTSMYLCASSPLGQGVAYEQYFGPGTRLTVT.

The chain employs TRBV11-2 and TRBJ1-1; no reliable D call. Germline V CDR1 and CDR2: SGHAT, FQNNGV. This CDR3 has 14 residues. The V end was cut by 3 bases, the J end by 0 bases, with 8 bases between. Written as DNA, the CDR3 is TGTGCCAGCAGCTTTTATTCAGTGAACACTGAAGCTTTCTTT. It is translated as CASSFYSVNTEAFF.

This clone showed up just once. The chain is built from TRBV5-6 and TRBJ2-3; 7 nucleotides line up with TRBD2. The CDR3 is 15 residues long. V shed 0 bases and J 4 bases; nucleotides not matched to a gene: 5. Per the germline V gene, CDR1 is SGHDT and CDR2 is YYEEEE. The CDR3, as DNA: TGTGCCAGCAGCTTGGGGGGGGGAGTGGCAGATACGCAGTATTTT. Residues: CASSLGGGVADTQYF.

V is TRBV13 and J is TRBJ2-3, with 7 bases matching TRBD2. Trimming at V came to 0 bases and at J to 4 bases, leaving 4 bases not matched to a gene. This CDR3 contains 15 residues. CDR1 is PRHDT and CDR2 is FYEKMQ in the germline V gene (reference sequence). The CDR3 region has the DNA TGTGCCAGCAGCTTAGGCCTAGCGGCACCAGATACGCAGTATTTT. Its protein is CASSLGLAAPDTQYF.

V is TRBV5-5 and J is TRBJ1-2, with D maybe TRBD1 (6 bases). The germline V gene encodes CDR1 SGHKS and CDR2 YYEKEE (reference sequence). This CDR3 is built from 15 residues. Trimming pared 1 base from V and 4 bases from J, leaving 14 bases between. The CDR3 region has the DNA TGTGCCAGCAGCTTGTCCGGCAGGGGAAGCTATGGCTACACCTTC. Protein sequence: CASSLSGRGSYGYTF.

This CDR3 reads CASSLGGGSPEDTQYF. The CDR3 nucleotides are TGCGCCAGCAGCTTGGGGGGTGGGTCCCCCGAGGATACGCAGTATTTT. This chain joins TRBV5-1 and TRBJ2-3; D gene ambiguous. The germline V and J ends were trimmed by 0 bases and 6 bases, with 17 bases remaining between them. The CDR3 loop spans 16 amino acids. Germline V lookup: CDR1 SGHRS, CDR2 YFSETQ.

This clone has only one observation. The CDR3 here is CASSSAGTGFPTTYGYTF. CDR3 DNA: TGTGCCAGCAGTTCGGCCGGGACAGGTTTCCCGACGACGTATGGCTACACCTTC. The chain combines TRBV27 with TRBJ1-2; 8 bases agree with TRBD1. Germline trimming cut 4 bases from V and 5 bases from J; bases unmatched to any gene: 18. The CDR3 spans 18 residues. CDR1 is MNHEY, CDR2 SMNVEV, per germline (reference sequence).

The chain joins TRBV4-1 to TRBJ1-6; D remains unclear. The CDR3 has 16 amino acids. V was trimmed by 0 bases and J by 4 bases, leaving 10 bases between them. Germline CDR1 and CDR2: MGHRA and YSYEKL. The CDR3, as DNA: TGCGCCAGCAGCCAAGATATGTCGGCTTATAATTCACCCCTCCACTTT. Amino acid sequence: CASSQDMSAYNSPLHF.

CDR3 loop: CASSLGRPDSGNTIYF. Here the CDR3 DNA reads TGTGCCAGCAGCTTGGGGAGACCTGACTCTGGAAACACCATATATTTT. The chain uses TRBV5-4 and TRBJ1-3; the D is unclear. V lost 0 bases and J 0 bases, leaving 10 bases between the germline ends. The germline gives CDR1 SGHNT, CDR2 YYREEE (reference sequence). The CDR3 extends over 16 amino acids.

This chain links TRBV7-9 with TRBJ1-2; D remains unclear. V lost 3 bases, J lost 6 bases, and 29 bases lay in between. This CDR3 region has 19 residues. In germline, CDR1 is SEHNR, CDR2 FQNEAQ (reference sequence). The CDR3 bases are TGTGCCAGCAGCTTCCCGTGGGCCACCCAACCCCGCGATGAACATGGCTACACCTTC. Its protein is CASSFPWATQPRDEHGYTF.

The chain is built from TRBV5-4 and TRBJ2-1; 7 bases are shared with TRBD1. The ends lost 4 bases at V and 4 bases at J; junction bases unmatched: 8. Germline CDR1 reads SGHNT; CDR2 reads YYREEE (reference sequence). CDR3 length equals 15 residues. Written as DNA, the CDR3 is TGTGCCAGCAGCCCTGATGCAGGGGGATACAATGAGCAGTTCTTC. Translating gives CASSPDAGGYNEQFF.